This T cell receptor beta chain originates from a study of PD-L1 blockade in urothelial cancer. Study background: Analyses used blood from 3 weeks (second dose) and 6 weeks after treatment start. Median blood clonality was approximately 0.08, with 75,000 to 100,000 unique TCRs.

The time point here: peripheral blood 6 weeks after treatment start. Profiling relied on immunoSEQ multiplex PCR, and the TCRdb table lists in-frame clones only, not all of them. The sample contains more than 60,000 clones, roughly 86% of which appear only once. Germline CDR1 is MNHNY and CDR2 is SVGAGI (reference sequence). The CDR3 sequence is 13 residues long. V dropped 6 bases and J dropped 7 bases, with 13 bases sitting between them. As for this clone: Antigen specificity is unknown.

Study-wide points: TCR clonality was measured in pretreatment peripheral blood. Clonality below the median predicted better survival.

The sequence came from a man aged 60-69 years with urothelial cancer. The rearrangement links TRBV6-6 to TRBJ2-1, with D maybe TRBD1 (6 bases). The source material was PBMCs, sampled around atezolizumab (anti-PD-L1) treatment. The DNA of the CDR3 is TGTGCCAGCAGACCGGGACATACAAATGAGCAGTTCTTC. Amino acids: CASRPGHTNEQFF.